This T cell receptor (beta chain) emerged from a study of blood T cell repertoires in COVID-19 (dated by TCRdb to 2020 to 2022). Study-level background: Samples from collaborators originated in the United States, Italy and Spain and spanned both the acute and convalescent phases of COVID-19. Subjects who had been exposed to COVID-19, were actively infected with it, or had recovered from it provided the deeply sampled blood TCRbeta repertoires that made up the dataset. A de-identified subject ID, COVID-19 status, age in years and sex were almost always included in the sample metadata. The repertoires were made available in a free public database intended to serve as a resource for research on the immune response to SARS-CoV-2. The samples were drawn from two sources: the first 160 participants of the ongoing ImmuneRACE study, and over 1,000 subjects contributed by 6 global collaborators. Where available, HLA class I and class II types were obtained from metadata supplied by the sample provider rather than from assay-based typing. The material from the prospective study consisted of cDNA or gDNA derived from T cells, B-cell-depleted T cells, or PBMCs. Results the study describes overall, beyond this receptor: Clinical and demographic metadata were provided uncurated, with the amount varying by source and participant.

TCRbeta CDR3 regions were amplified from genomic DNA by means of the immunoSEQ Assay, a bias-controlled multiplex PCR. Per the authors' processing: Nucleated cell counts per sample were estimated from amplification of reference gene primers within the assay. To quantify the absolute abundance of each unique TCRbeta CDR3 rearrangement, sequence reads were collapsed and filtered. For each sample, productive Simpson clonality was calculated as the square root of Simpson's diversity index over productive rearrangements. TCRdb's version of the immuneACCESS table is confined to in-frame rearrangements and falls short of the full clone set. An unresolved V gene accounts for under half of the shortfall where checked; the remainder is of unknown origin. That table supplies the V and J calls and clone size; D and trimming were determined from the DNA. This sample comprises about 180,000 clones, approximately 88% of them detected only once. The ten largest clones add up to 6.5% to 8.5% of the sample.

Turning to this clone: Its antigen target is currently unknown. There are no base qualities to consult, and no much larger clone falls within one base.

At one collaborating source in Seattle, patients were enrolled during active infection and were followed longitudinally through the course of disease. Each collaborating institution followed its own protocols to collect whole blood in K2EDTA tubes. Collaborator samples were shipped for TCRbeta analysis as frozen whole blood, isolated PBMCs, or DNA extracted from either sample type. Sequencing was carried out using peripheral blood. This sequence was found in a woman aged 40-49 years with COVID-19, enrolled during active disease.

The CDR3 reads as follows: CASSQGVNTEAFF. The sequence in DNA is TGTGCCAGCAGCCAGGGCGTGAACACTGAAGCTTTCTTT. The chain couples TRBV3-1 (or the pseudogene TRBV3-2) to TRBJ1-1; no D gene can be assigned with confidence. In the germline V gene (reference sequence), CDR1 corresponds to LGHDT and CDR2 to YNNKEL. V is clipped by 3 bases and J by 0 bases, and the sequence between their germline boundaries is 5 bases long. From the cysteine through the phenylalanine, the CDR3 covers 13 amino acids. Only CDR3 DNA remains: 39 bases, in frame from the first base.